These T cell receptor beta chains were read from a single sample in a study of cytomegalovirus exposure and HLA in healthy donors. Assay: immunoSEQ multiplex PCR; the TCRdb copy retains only in-frame clones and omits some. The clone table shows some 200,000 clones, with the ten largest holding about 0.81%. The sequencing sample was made of PBMCs. Receptors were obtained from a woman between 18 and 29 years old in good health and CMV-seropositive. The CDR3 runs from the conserved cysteine through the conserved F or W. Fields, in order: V gene, CDR3 protein.

v_call: TRBV30; cdr3_aa: CAWSVGGLAFF
v_call: TRBV2; cdr3_aa: CATMKQGITYEQYF
v_call: TRBV7-2; cdr3_aa: CASRPGDSGNTGELFF
v_call: TRBV6-5; cdr3_aa: CASSYGSSASYEQYF
v_call: TRBV30; cdr3_aa: CAWSVRGRAKNIQYF
v_call: TRBV4-1; cdr3_aa: CASSRGLEFTLNTGELFF
v_call: TRBV7-9; cdr3_aa: CASSPGAGVNNIQYF
v_call: TRBV2; cdr3_aa: CASRMRTWSGGLEGNTIYF
v_call: TRBV10-3; cdr3_aa: CAISGAGINGELFF
v_call: TRBV2; cdr3_aa: CASSYLRGLEQYF
v_call: TRBV10-2; cdr3_aa: CASRGSGARQETQYF
v_call: TRBV2; cdr3_aa: CASSLADYTGELFF
v_call: TRBV12-5; cdr3_aa: CASGVQGAGTEAFF
v_call: TRBV5-1; cdr3_aa: CASAGQGISGETQYF
v_call: TRBV7-2; cdr3_aa: CASSFYSADTQYF
v_call: TRBV7-9; cdr3_aa: CASSRQQEAPIYGYTF
v_call: TRBV13; cdr3_aa: CASSLGHTNTEAFF
v_call: TRBV6-1; cdr3_aa: CASISSYNSPLHF
v_call: TRBV7-2; cdr3_aa: CASSLGDRRNTEAFF
v_call: TRBV2; cdr3_aa: CASREIGQGRTGELFF
v_call: TRBV7-2; cdr3_aa: CATRLVTDTQYF
v_call: TRBV5-4; cdr3_aa: CASSPRVKDGYTF
v_call: TRBV27; cdr3_aa: CASSLEGGYNSPLHF
v_call: TRBV6-5; cdr3_aa: CASSRRDRGTYGYTF
v_call: TRBV2; cdr3_aa: CASRSGTSGQETQYF
v_call: TRBV18; cdr3_aa: CASSPLAAGGPTGELFF
v_call: TRBV7-9; cdr3_aa: CASSKTGLGQYF